A single T cell receptor beta chain is shown here with its context. What antigen it recognizes has not been identified. The input lacks base qualities; no much larger clone sits a single base away. Each collaborating institution followed its own protocols to collect whole blood in K2EDTA tubes. For TCRbeta analysis, collaborators shipped samples in one of three forms: frozen whole blood, isolated PBMCs, or DNA extracted from either of those sample types. The sample originates from a study of blood T cell repertoires in COVID-19 (TCRdb year 2020). Some background on the complete study: Collaborator samples came from the United States, Italy and Spain and covered acute and convalescent phases of COVID-19. The dataset comprised deeply sampled blood TCRbeta repertoires from subjects exposed to, actively infected with, or recovered from COVID-19. The prospective study material was composed of cDNA or gDNA derived from T cells, B-cell-depleted T cells, or PBMCs. A de-identified subject ID, COVID-19 status, age in years and sex were almost always included in the sample metadata. The repertoires were released in a freely available public database meant as a resource for research on the immune response to SARS-CoV-2. Samples came from the ongoing ImmuneRACE study (first 160 participants) plus 1,254 subjects from 6 global collaborators. Where available, HLA class I and class II types were obtained from metadata supplied by the sample provider rather than from assay-based typing.

TCRbeta CDR3 regions were amplified from genomic DNA by means of the immunoSEQ Assay, a bias-controlled multiplex PCR. In the original analysis: The number of nucleated cells in each sample was estimated by amplification of reference gene primers within the assay. To quantify the absolute abundance of each unique TCRbeta CDR3 rearrangement, sequence reads were collapsed and filtered. For each sample, productive Simpson clonality was calculated by taking the square root of Simpson's diversity index across productive rearrangements. TCRdb mirrors the immuneACCESS table, restricted to in-frame sequences. Some clones are absent from its copies; in checked studies, under half trace to an unresolved V gene, and the reason for the others is unknown. V and J calls and clone size are copied from that table; D and trimming were computed from the DNA. This sample has more than 95,000 clones in its table, and roughly 86% of those were observed once. Over 10% of the sample goes to the ten largest clones.

The full study reports these points: How much clinical and demographic metadata was included differed by source and by participant, and the metadata was provided uncurated.

V loses 0 bases of germline sequence and J loses 3 bases, and the interval between the two ends is 19 bases. According to the germline V gene, CDR1 reads SGHRS and CDR2 reads YFSETQ. Counted from cysteine to phenylalanine, this CDR3 has 17 amino acids. Only CDR3 DNA remains: 51 bases, in frame from the first base. The sequence is built from TRBV5-1 and TRBJ2-7; TRBD1 is possibly the D segment (5 matching bases). The source of this sequence is a woman aged 55-69 years in a cohort sampled during active or convalescent COVID-19. The sequenced material came from peripheral blood. The CDR3 sequence is CASSLGTQSARFYEQYF. The nucleotides are TGCGCCAGCAGCTTGGGGACACAGTCCGCTCGGTTCTACGAGCAGTACTTC.